These T cell receptor beta chains were read from a single sample in a study of T-cell memory formation after mild COVID-19. TCRdb redid the calling of the 5' RACE reads with MiXCR, one entry per CDR3 protein. The table has fewer than 650,000 distinct CDR3 sequences, roughly 17% seen once; the top ten hold 8.1%. The sample was PBMCs or a T cell subset sorted from them (not recorded which). Every receptor here comes from an adult woman who had mild COVID-19 (a few samples of this study predate the infection). Cell type and time point are not known. Both conserved end residues are trimmed from each CDR3. Clone size appears in some rows only: once, few, many, or a class for an expanded clone.

v_call,clone_size,cdr3_aa
TRBV2,NA,ASQTSGIVNEQF
TRBV11-2,few,ASSPRGRNTDTQY
TRBV6-2/TRBV6-3,many,ASSYGGGADTQY
TRBV5-5,NA,ASSLADADTQY
TRBV4-2,once,ASSARVGGGNTEAF
TRBV6-5,NA,ASRLKGPREQGTDTQY
TRBV27,few,ASSLGPNSYEQY
TRBV11-3,many,ASSLASGDNEQF
TRBV7-9,few,ASSFDGGHTEAF
TRBV6-5,NA,ASSLTGFSPSNTGELF
TRBV21-1,NA,ASRLQGATYEQY
TRBV18,few,ASSPVSEGTDYGYT
TRBV24-1,few,ATSKGLLAGAGTDTQY
TRBV12-3/TRBV12-4,many,ASSLQGSNQPQH
TRBV10-3,NA,AIRETGGSRSPNYGYT